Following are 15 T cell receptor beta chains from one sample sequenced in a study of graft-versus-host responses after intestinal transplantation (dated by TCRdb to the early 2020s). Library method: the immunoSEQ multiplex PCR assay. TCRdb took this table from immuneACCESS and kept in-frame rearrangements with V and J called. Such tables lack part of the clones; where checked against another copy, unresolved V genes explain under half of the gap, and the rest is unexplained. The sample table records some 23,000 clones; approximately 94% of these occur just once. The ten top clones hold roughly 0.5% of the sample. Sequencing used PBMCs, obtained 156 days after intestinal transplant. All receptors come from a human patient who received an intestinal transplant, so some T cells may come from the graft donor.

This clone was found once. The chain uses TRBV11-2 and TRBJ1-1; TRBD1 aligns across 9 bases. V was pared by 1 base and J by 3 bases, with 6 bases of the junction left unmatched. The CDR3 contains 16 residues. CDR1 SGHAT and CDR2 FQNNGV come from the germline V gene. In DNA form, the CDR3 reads TGTGCCAGCAGCTTAGTGACAGGGGGTTTGTACACTGAAGCTTTCTTT. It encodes CASSLVTGGLYTEAFF.

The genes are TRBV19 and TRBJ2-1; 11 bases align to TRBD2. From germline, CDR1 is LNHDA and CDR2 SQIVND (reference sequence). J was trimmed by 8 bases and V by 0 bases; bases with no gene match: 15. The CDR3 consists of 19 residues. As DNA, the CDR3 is TGTGCCAGTAGTATAGATCTTTACCGGACTAGCGGGCGAACCGATGAGCAGTTCTTC. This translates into CASSIDLYRTSGRTDEQFF. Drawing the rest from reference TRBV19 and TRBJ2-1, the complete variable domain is DGGITQSPKYLFRKEGQNVTLSCEQNLNHDAMYWYRQDPGQGLRLIYYSQIVNDFQKGDIAEGYSVSREKKESFPLTVTSAQKNPTAFYLCASSIDLYRTSGRTDEQFFGPGTRLTVL.

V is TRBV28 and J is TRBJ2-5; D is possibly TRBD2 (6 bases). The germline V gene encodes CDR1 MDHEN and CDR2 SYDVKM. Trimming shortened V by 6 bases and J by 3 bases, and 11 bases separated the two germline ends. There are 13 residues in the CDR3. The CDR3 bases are TGTGCCAGCAGCCAACCGGGAGAAGAGACCCAGTACTTC. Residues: CASSQPGEETQYF.

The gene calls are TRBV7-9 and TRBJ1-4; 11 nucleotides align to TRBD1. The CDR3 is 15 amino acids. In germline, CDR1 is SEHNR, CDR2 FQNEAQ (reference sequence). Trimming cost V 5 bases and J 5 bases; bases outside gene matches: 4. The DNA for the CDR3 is TGTGCCAGCAGCGACGGACAGGGGGCGAATGAAAAACTGTTTTTT. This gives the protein CASSDGQGANEKLFF.

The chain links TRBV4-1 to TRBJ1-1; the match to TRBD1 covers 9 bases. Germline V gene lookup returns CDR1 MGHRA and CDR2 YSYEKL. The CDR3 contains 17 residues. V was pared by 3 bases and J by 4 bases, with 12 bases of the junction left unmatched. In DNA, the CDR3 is TGCGCCAGCAGCCAGCTCCCGGGACAGGGATTATCCACTGAAGCTTTCTTT. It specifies CASSQLPGQGLSTEAFF.

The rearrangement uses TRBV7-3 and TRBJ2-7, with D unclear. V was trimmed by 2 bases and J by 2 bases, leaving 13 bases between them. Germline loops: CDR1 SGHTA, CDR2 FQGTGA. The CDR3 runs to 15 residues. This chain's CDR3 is CASSLSPGLPYEQYF. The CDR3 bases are TGTGCCAGCAGCTTATCGCCGGGCCTTCCCTACGAGCAGTACTTC.

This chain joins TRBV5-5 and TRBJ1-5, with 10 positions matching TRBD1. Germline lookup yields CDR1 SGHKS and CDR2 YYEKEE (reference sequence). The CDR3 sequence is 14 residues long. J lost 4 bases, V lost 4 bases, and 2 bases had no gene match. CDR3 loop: CASSPGQGNQPQHF. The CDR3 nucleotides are TGTGCCAGCAGCCCGGGACAGGGGAATCAGCCCCAGCATTTT.

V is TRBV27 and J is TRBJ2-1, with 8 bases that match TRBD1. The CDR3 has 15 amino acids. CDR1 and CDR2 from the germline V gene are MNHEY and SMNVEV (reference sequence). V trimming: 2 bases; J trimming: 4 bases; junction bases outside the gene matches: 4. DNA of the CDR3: TGTGCCAGCAGTTTACTACAGGGGGATTACAATGAGCAGTTCTTC. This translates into CASSLLQGDYNEQFF.

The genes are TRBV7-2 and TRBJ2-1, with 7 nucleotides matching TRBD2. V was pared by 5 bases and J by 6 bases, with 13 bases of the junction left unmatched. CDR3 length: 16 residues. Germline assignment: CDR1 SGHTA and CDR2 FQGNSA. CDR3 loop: CASSPWPSGAGNEQFF. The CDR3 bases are TGTGCCAGCAGCCCGTGGCCCAGCGGGGCAGGCAATGAGCAGTTCTTC.

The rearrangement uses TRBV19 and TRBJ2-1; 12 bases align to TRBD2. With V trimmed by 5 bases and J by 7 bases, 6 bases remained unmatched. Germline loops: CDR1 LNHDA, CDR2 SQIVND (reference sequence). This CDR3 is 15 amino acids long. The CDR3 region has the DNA TGTGCCAGTAGTTTAACTAGCGGGGGGACAAATGAGCAGTTCTTC. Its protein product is CASSLTSGGTNEQFF.

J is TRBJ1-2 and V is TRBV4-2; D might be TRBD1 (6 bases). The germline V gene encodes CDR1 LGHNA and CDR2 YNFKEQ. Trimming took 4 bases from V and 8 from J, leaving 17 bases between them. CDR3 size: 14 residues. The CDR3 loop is CASSPTTGLFGYTF. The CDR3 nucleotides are TGTGCCAGCAGCCCCACAACAGGGCTCTTCGGCTACACCTTC.

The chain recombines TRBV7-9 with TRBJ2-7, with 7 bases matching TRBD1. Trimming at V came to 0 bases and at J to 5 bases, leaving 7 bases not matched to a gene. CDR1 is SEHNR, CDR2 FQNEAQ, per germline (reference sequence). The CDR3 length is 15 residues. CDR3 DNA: TGTGCCAGCAGCTTAGCGTTAGGGGGCATCGACGAGCAGTACTTC. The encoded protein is CASSLALGGIDEQYF.

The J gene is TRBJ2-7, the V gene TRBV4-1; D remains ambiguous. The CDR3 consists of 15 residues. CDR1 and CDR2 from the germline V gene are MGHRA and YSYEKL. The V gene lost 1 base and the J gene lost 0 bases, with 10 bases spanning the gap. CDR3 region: CASSQAPLSSYEQYF. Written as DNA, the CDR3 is TGCGCCAGCAGCCAAGCCCCCTTAAGCTCCTACGAGCAGTACTTC.

The CDR3 region is CASSYTGGSNYGYTF. CDR3 coding DNA: TGTGCCAGCAGCTATACTGGTGGATCTAACTATGGCTACACCTTC. The chain carries TRBV27 and TRBJ1-2; D gene uncertain. This CDR3 has 15 residues. V shed 6 bases and J shed 0 bases, with 14 bases lying between them. The germline CDR1 and CDR2 sequences are MNHEY and SMNVEV (reference sequence).

The CDR3 region has the DNA TGTGCCTGGAGTGTACCAGGGGGTCTCTACGAGCAGTACTTC. Translated: CAWSVPGGLYEQYF. This rearrangement joins TRBV30 to TRBJ2-7; 7 bases match TRBD1. CDR1 is GTSNPN and CDR2 is SVGIG in the germline V gene (reference sequence). V lost 0 bases and J lost 3; bases outside the gene matches: 5. This CDR3 region has 14 residues.